The rows below give T cell receptor beta chains drawn from one sample of a study of T cell responses to AZD1222 COVID-19 vaccine. Sequenced by immunoSEQ multiplex PCR; TCRdb stores in-frame clones only, minus some. Of fewer than 110,000 clones in the sample, 90% were seen once. This sample comprised peripheral blood, obtained on day 0 of AZD1222 vaccination. The receptors shown here come from an adult in good health. CDR3s include the opening cysteine and the closing phenylalanine or tryptophan. D genes are given only for firm matches. A clone size is listed for some rows: how often the clone was seen (once, few, many), or a class if it is expanded.

CDR3aa: CSVMDRGTLQETQYF; CDR3nt: TGCAGCGTGATGGACCGCGGGACACTCCAAGAGACCCAGTACTTC; len: 15; d_gene: .; abundance: .; j_gene: TRBJ2-5; v_gene: TRBV29-1
CDR3aa: CASSVGRVLGTEAFF; CDR3nt: TGTGCCAGCAGCGTGGGACGGGTTTTGGGCACTGAAGCTTTCTTT; len: 15; d_gene: .; abundance: once; j_gene: TRBJ1-1; v_gene: TRBV9
CDR3aa: CASSTQGRGTTGELFF; CDR3nt: TGCGCCAGCAGCACGCAGGGAAGGGGGACCACCGGGGAGCTGTTTTTT; len: 16; d_gene: .; abundance: once; j_gene: TRBJ2-2; v_gene: TRBV4-1
CDR3aa: CSVEDGWFRTDTQYF; CDR3nt: TGCAGCGTTGAAGATGGGTGGTTTCGAACAGATACGCAGTATTTT; len: 15; d_gene: .; abundance: .; j_gene: TRBJ2-3; v_gene: TRBV29-1
CDR3aa: CASSILGFSYEQYF; CDR3nt: TGTGCCAGTAGTATATTGGGTTTCTCCTACGAGCAGTACTTC; len: 14; d_gene: .; abundance: .; j_gene: TRBJ2-7; v_gene: TRBV19
CDR3aa: CALPTGASNQPQHF; CDR3nt: TGTGCCCTACCCACAGGGGCTTCCAATCAGCCCCAGCATTTT; len: 14; d_gene: .; abundance: .; j_gene: TRBJ1-5; v_gene: TRBV21-1
CDR3aa: CASSIGTGSSYNSPLHF; CDR3nt: TGTGCCAGTAGTATTGGGACAGGGAGCTCCTATAATTCACCCCTCCACTTT; len: 17; d_gene: TRBD1; abundance: .; j_gene: TRBJ1-6; v_gene: TRBV19
CDR3aa: CASSLLGLAGSRDTQYF; CDR3nt: TGTGCCAGCAGCCTCTTGGGACTAGCGGGTTCCCGGGATACGCAGTATTTT; len: 17; d_gene: TRBD2; abundance: .; j_gene: TRBJ2-3; v_gene: TRBV14
CDR3aa: CASSQDHGGGTEAFF; CDR3nt: TGTGCCAGCAGCCAAGATCATGGCGGTGGCACTGAAGCTTTCTTT; len: 15; d_gene: .; abundance: .; j_gene: TRBJ1-1; v_gene: TRBV3-1/TRBV3-2
CDR3aa: CASSLWDRRSNYGYTF; CDR3nt: TGTGCCAGCAGTTTATGGGACAGGAGGTCTAACTATGGCTACACCTTC; len: 16; d_gene: TRBD1; abundance: .; j_gene: TRBJ1-2; v_gene: TRBV28
CDR3aa: CASSTGQGYEQFF; CDR3nt: TGTGCCAGTAGTACCGGACAGGGTTATGAGCAGTTCTTC; len: 13; d_gene: TRBD1; abundance: .; j_gene: TRBJ2-1; v_gene: TRBV19
CDR3aa: CASSYGEEHTDTQYF; CDR3nt: TGTGCCAGCAGTTACGGAGAAGAGCACACAGATACGCAGTATTTT; len: 15; d_gene: .; abundance: .; j_gene: TRBJ2-3; v_gene: TRBV6-2/TRBV6-3
CDR3aa: CASAGTLLYQPQHF; CDR3nt: TGTGCCAGTGCCGGGACACTGTTATATCAGCCCCAGCATTTT; len: 14; d_gene: .; abundance: once; j_gene: TRBJ1-5; v_gene: TRBV19
CDR3aa: CASSQGAYEQYF; CDR3nt: TGTGCCAGCAGCCAGGGGGCCTACGAGCAGTACTTC; len: 12; d_gene: .; abundance: .; j_gene: TRBJ2-7; v_gene: TRBV3-1/TRBV3-2
CDR3aa: CASSYEGLAGNEQFF; CDR3nt: TGTGCCAGCAGTTACGAGGGACTAGCGGGAAATGAGCAGTTCTTC; len: 15; d_gene: TRBD2; abundance: .; j_gene: TRBJ2-1; v_gene: TRBV6-2/TRBV6-3
CDR3aa: CASSLAGTPGVPLHF; CDR3nt: TGTGCCAGCAGCTTAGCAGGGACCCCAGGGGTCCCCCTCCACTTT; len: 15; d_gene: .; abundance: .; j_gene: TRBJ1-6; v_gene: TRBV11-2
CDR3aa: CASSSRAPGGAGYEQYF; CDR3nt: TGTGCCAGCAGTTCAAGGGCCCCAGGGGGCGCGGGGTACGAGCAGTACTTC; len: 17; d_gene: TRBD1; abundance: .; j_gene: TRBJ2-7; v_gene: TRBV27
CDR3aa: CASSQMRDSGTDTQYF; CDR3nt: TGCGCCAGCAGCCAAATGCGGGACTCAGGCACAGATACGCAGTATTTT; len: 16; d_gene: .; abundance: .; j_gene: TRBJ2-3; v_gene: TRBV5-1
CDR3aa: CSVEELRGITGELFF; CDR3nt: TGCAGCGTTGAAGAACTCAGGGGTATCACCGGGGAGCTGTTTTTT; len: 15; d_gene: .; abundance: .; j_gene: TRBJ2-2; v_gene: TRBV29-1
CDR3aa: CASSQRNEQYF; CDR3nt: TGTGCCAGCAGCCAGAGGAACGAGCAGTACTTC; len: 11; d_gene: .; abundance: .; j_gene: TRBJ2-7; v_gene: TRBV14
CDR3aa: CAISGTGGGGTEAFF; CDR3nt: TGTGCCATCAGCGGGACAGGGGGCGGGGGCACTGAAGCTTTCTTT; len: 15; d_gene: TRBD1; abundance: .; j_gene: TRBJ1-1; v_gene: TRBV10-3
CDR3aa: CASTLLGQPQHF; CDR3nt: TGTGCCAGTACCTTGCTTGGGCAGCCCCAGCATTTT; len: 12; d_gene: .; abundance: .; j_gene: TRBJ1-5; v_gene: TRBV19
CDR3aa: CASGLVLRGRNTEAFF; CDR3nt: TGTGCTAGTGGTTTGGTATTAAGGGGGCGGAACACTGAAGCTTTCTTT; len: 16; d_gene: TRBD1; abundance: .; j_gene: TRBJ1-1; v_gene: TRBV12-5
CDR3aa: CAWWLGNTIYF; CDR3nt: TGTGCCTGGTGGCTGGGAAACACCATATATTTT; len: 11; d_gene: .; abundance: .; j_gene: TRBJ1-3; v_gene: TRBV30
CDR3aa: CASSIDPGTYGYTF; CDR3nt: TGTGCCAGTAGTATAGATCCAGGGACCTATGGCTACACCTTC; len: 14; d_gene: .; abundance: .; j_gene: TRBJ1-2; v_gene: TRBV19
CDR3aa: CASIPSHGSYGYTF; CDR3nt: TGTGCCAGTATCCCCTCACACGGTAGCTATGGCTACACCTTC; len: 14; d_gene: .; abundance: once; j_gene: TRBJ1-2; v_gene: TRBV19
CDR3aa: CASSPWPGNTEAFF; CDR3nt: TGCGCCAGTTCGCCGTGGCCAGGAAACACTGAAGCTTTCTTT; len: 14; d_gene: .; abundance: .; j_gene: TRBJ1-1; v_gene: TRBV5-1
CDR3aa: CGQSSGNTIYF; CDR3nt: TGCGGACAGAGCTCTGGAAACACCATATATTTT; len: 11; d_gene: .; abundance: .; j_gene: TRBJ1-3; v_gene: TRBV5-4
CDR3aa: CASSGEAGSNEKLFF; CDR3nt: TGTGCCAGCAGCGGCGAAGCGGGGTCCAACGAAAAACTGTTTTTT; len: 15; d_gene: .; abundance: .; j_gene: TRBJ1-4; v_gene: TRBV9
CDR3aa: CSVESARPQPQHF; CDR3nt: TGCAGCGTTGAATCGGCCAGGCCTCAGCCCCAGCATTTT; len: 13; d_gene: .; abundance: .; j_gene: TRBJ1-5; v_gene: TRBV29-1
CDR3aa: CASSLVVDTGELFF; CDR3nt: TGTGCCAGCAGCTTAGTTGTAGACACCGGGGAGCTGTTTTTT; len: 14; d_gene: .; abundance: once; j_gene: TRBJ2-2; v_gene: TRBV11-1
CDR3aa: CASRPGTGSYEQYF; CDR3nt: TGCGCCAGCAGACCGGGGACAGGGTCCTACGAGCAGTACTTC; len: 14; d_gene: TRBD1; abundance: .; j_gene: TRBJ2-7; v_gene: TRBV5-1
CDR3aa: CASSLLVTGFATNEKLFF; CDR3nt: TGTGCCAGCAGTTTATTGGTTACGGGATTCGCAACTAATGAAAAACTGTTTTTT; len: 18; d_gene: .; abundance: .; j_gene: TRBJ1-4; v_gene: TRBV28
CDR3aa: CASSLFSGRFSSYNEQFF; CDR3nt: TGCGCCAGCAGCTTGTTTTCCGGCAGGTTCAGCTCCTACAATGAGCAGTTCTTC; len: 18; d_gene: .; abundance: .; j_gene: TRBJ2-1; v_gene: TRBV5-1
CDR3aa: CASSIQGVRNNQPQHF; CDR3nt: TGTGCCAGTAGTATTCAAGGGGTGAGAAACAATCAGCCCCAGCATTTT; len: 16; d_gene: .; abundance: .; j_gene: TRBJ1-5; v_gene: TRBV19
CDR3aa: CASSLILAGVYEQYF; CDR3nt: TGTGCCAGCAGCTTAATCCTAGCGGGGGTCTACGAGCAGTACTTC; len: 15; d_gene: TRBD2; abundance: .; j_gene: TRBJ2-7; v_gene: TRBV7-9
CDR3aa: CASSTGFFQETQYF; CDR3nt: TGTGCCAGCAGCACAGGGTTCTTCCAAGAGACCCAGTACTTC; len: 14; d_gene: .; abundance: .; j_gene: TRBJ2-5; v_gene: TRBV9
CDR3aa: CASSQETGVGDTQYF; CDR3nt: TGTGCCAGTAGTCAAGAGACAGGGGTTGGAGATACGCAGTATTTT; len: 15; d_gene: TRBD1; abundance: .; j_gene: TRBJ2-3; v_gene: TRBV19
CDR3aa: CASSFGRARTEAFF; CDR3nt: TGTGCCAGCAGCTTCGGCAGGGCACGGACTGAAGCTTTCTTT; len: 14; d_gene: .; abundance: .; j_gene: TRBJ1-1; v_gene: TRBV7-2
CDR3aa: CASRPPGLANNEQFF; CDR3nt: TGCGCCAGCCGCCCTCCGGGACTAGCGAACAATGAGCAGTTCTTC; len: 15; d_gene: TRBD2; abundance: once; j_gene: TRBJ2-1; v_gene: TRBV5-1
CDR3aa: CASSVATRPEAFF; CDR3nt: TGTGCCAGCAGCGTAGCTACAAGGCCCGAAGCTTTCTTT; len: 13; d_gene: .; abundance: .; j_gene: TRBJ1-1; v_gene: TRBV9
CDR3aa: CASSLIPLSGDTNTEAFF; CDR3nt: TGTGCCAGCTCACTCATTCCCCTCTCCGGGGACACGAACACTGAAGCTTTCTTT; len: 18; d_gene: .; abundance: few; j_gene: TRBJ1-1; v_gene: TRBV18
CDR3aa: CSARNVPEAFF; CDR3nt: TGCAGTGCTAGAAATGTACCTGAAGCTTTCTTT; len: 11; d_gene: .; abundance: .; j_gene: TRBJ1-1; v_gene: TRBV20-1
CDR3aa: CASDTGTGVYYGYTF; CDR3nt: TGTGCCTCAGACACCGGGACAGGGGTCTACTATGGCTACACCTTC; len: 15; d_gene: TRBD1; abundance: .; j_gene: TRBJ1-2; v_gene: TRBV30
CDR3aa: CASRGGGGGVTDTQYF; CDR3nt: TGTGCCAGCCGTGGGGGGGGAGGGGGCGTCACAGATACGCAGTATTTT; len: 16; d_gene: .; abundance: once; j_gene: TRBJ2-3; v_gene: TRBV6-1
CDR3aa: CASSKGSGVGNQPQHF; CDR3nt: TGTGCCAGCAGCAAAGGTTCAGGGGTGGGCAATCAGCCCCAGCATTTT; len: 16; d_gene: .; abundance: .; j_gene: TRBJ1-5; v_gene: TRBV21-1
CDR3aa: CAWSRGDGNTIYF; CDR3nt: TGTGCCTGGAGCAGGGGGGATGGAAACACCATATATTTT; len: 13; d_gene: TRBD1; abundance: .; j_gene: TRBJ1-3; v_gene: TRBV30